These 21 T cell receptor beta chains were sequenced from one sample in a study of shared clonotypes between healthy human individuals. Clones were sequenced by immunoSEQ multiplex PCR, and TCRdb holds only the in-frame ones, with some missing. The table lists about 730,000 clones, 72% of them singletons. The sequenced sample was memory CD4+ T cells sorted from blood. Subset defined: CD45RA-negative fraction. These TCRs come from a woman in her thirties in good health.

V usage is TRBV19 and J usage is TRBJ2-1, with 11 bases aligning to TRBD2. V was pared by 3 bases and J by 6 bases, with 7 bases of the junction left unmatched. The CDR3 runs 16 residues. Germline CDR1 LNHDA, CDR2 SQIVND (reference sequence). This chain's CDR3 is CASSMWLTSGSNEQFF. The CDR3 DNA sequence: TGTGCCAGTAGTATGTGGTTAACTAGCGGGAGCAATGAGCAGTTCTTC.

This chain uses TRBV7-8 with TRBJ2-7, with 10 bases aligning to TRBD2. The CDR3 covers 15 residues. Germline assignment: CDR1 SGHVS and CDR2 FQNEAQ. V was clipped by 2 bases and J by 4 bases; unmatched bases: 5. CDR3 sequence reads: CASSLTSGANYEQYF. The CDR3 bases are TGTGCCAGCAGCTTAACTAGCGGGGCCAATTACGAGCAGTACTTC.

The chain uses TRBV6-1 and TRBJ1-3; 10 bases align to TRBD1. The germline V gene encodes CDR1 MNHNS and CDR2 SASEGT. The CDR3 extends over 15 amino acids. V lost 2 bases and J lost 5; bases outside the gene matches: 3. The CDR3 loop is CASSETGQGRNTIYF. The DNA for the CDR3 is TGTGCCAGCAGTGAAACGGGACAGGGGAGAAACACCATATATTTT.

This clone was found a few times. The chain recombines TRBV6-6 with TRBJ1-1, with a possible D match to TRBD1 (5 bases). The V end was cut by 7 bases, the J end by 4 bases, with 19 bases between. There are 15 residues in the CDR3. Per the germline V gene, CDR1 is MNHNY and CDR2 is SVGAGI (reference sequence). The DNA of the CDR3 is TGTGCCAGCACCCACGGGGGGGGGACGGGCACTGAAGCTTTCTTT. It is translated as CASTHGGGTGTEAFF.

The CDR3 reads CASSPLERVDTF. The DNA for the CDR3 is TGTGCCAGCAGCCCCCTGGAAAGGGTGGACACCTTC. The rearrangement links TRBV16 to TRBJ1-2; D not resolved. The CDR3 contains 12 residues. V dropped 4 bases and J dropped 12 bases, with 15 bases sitting between them. From germline, CDR1 is KGHSY and CDR2 FQNENV.

V is TRBV6-6 and J is TRBJ2-7; D perhaps matches TRBD1 (5 bases). Germline V gene lookup returns CDR1 MNHNY and CDR2 SVGAGI (reference sequence). V was clipped by 2 bases and J by 6 bases, with 11 bases between them. The CDR3 extends over 13 amino acids. The CDR3, as DNA: TGTGCCAGCAGTTACGTGGGGCTGGGCGAGCAGTACTTC. Its protein product is CASSYVGLGEQYF.

J is TRBJ2-1 and V is TRBV29-1; 12 nucleotides align to TRBD2. CDR1 is SQVTM, CDR2 ANQGSEA, per germline. V was clipped by 7 bases and J by 12 bases; unmatched bases: 7. The length of the CDR3 is 12 residues. The CDR3 here is CSARLAGEGQFF. CDR3 sequence (DNA): TGCAGCGCACGACTAGCGGGAGAGGGGCAGTTCTTC.

V usage is TRBV7-2 and J usage is TRBJ2-5; 7 bases line up with TRBD2. Germline V CDR1 and CDR2: SGHTA, FQGNSA. V trimming: 5 bases; J trimming: 4 bases; junction bases outside the gene matches: 4. The CDR3 totals 13 residues. CDR3 residues: CASSPGGAETQYF. Here the CDR3 DNA reads TGTGCCAGCAGCCCGGGGGGTGCAGAGACCCAGTACTTC. Full variable domain (remainder filled in from reference TRBV7-2 and TRBJ2-5): GAGVSQSPSNKVTEKGKDVELRCDPISGHTALYWYRQSLGQGLEFLIYFQGNSAPDKSGLPSDRFSAERTGGSVSTLTIQRTQQEDSAVYLCASSPGGAETQYFGPGTRLLVL.

This chain joins TRBV6-6 and TRBJ2-3; weak D call: TRBD1 (6 bases). Per the germline V gene, CDR1 is MNHNY and CDR2 is SVGAGI (reference sequence). The CDR3 spans 15 residues. The V gene lost 5 bases and the J gene lost 0 bases, with 12 bases spanning the gap. In DNA, the CDR3 is TGTGCCAGCAGTCGCCGAGACAGGAGCACAGATACGCAGTATTTT. This codes for CASSRRDRSTDTQYF.

This chain links TRBV9 with TRBJ2-5, with 13 nucleotides matching TRBD2. The CDR3 is 16 residues long. V was pared by 5 bases and J by 4 bases, with 8 bases of the junction left unmatched. The germline V gene encodes CDR1 SGDLS and CDR2 YYNGEE. CDR3 DNA sequence: TGTGCCAGCAGTAGGACTAGCGGGAGTGTTACAGAGACCCAGTACTTC. It is translated as CASSRTSGSVTETQYF.

This sequence joins TRBV4-1 and TRBJ1-2, with 7 nucleotides matching TRBD1. CDR1 is MGHRA, CDR2 YSYEKL, per germline. The CDR3 contains 15 residues. V was clipped by 1 base and J by 1 base; unmatched bases: 3. CDR3 in amino acids: CASSQVQGDNYGYTF. The CDR3 coding sequence is TGCGCCAGCAGCCAAGTTCAGGGGGATAACTATGGCTACACCTTC.

The chain joins TRBV28 to TRBJ1-2; no firm D call. The CDR3 is made up of 11 amino acids. Trimming removed 6 bases at V and 10 bases at J, with 12 bases between. CDR1 and CDR2 from the germline V gene are MDHEN and SYDVKM. CDR3 loop: CASRFRSYYTF. CDR3 in DNA: TGTGCCAGCAGATTCCGGAGCTACTACACCTTC.

The V gene is TRBV7-9, the J gene TRBJ1-1, with D possibly being TRBD1 (6 bases). V lost 8 bases, J lost 0 bases, and 22 bases lay in between. CDR1 and CDR2 (germline): SEHNR, FQNEAQ (reference sequence). This CDR3 is 17 amino acids long. CDR3: CASSNTEGVRVNTEAFF. The CDR3 nucleotides read TGTGCCAGCTCGAACACGGAGGGGGTACGAGTGAACACTGAAGCTTTCTTT.

The chain links TRBV10-1 to TRBJ2-2; tentative D call: TRBD2 (5 bases). The germline CDR1 and CDR2 sequences are WNHNN and SYGVQD (reference sequence). Trimming took off 7 bases at V and 4 bases at J, with 13 bases between the two ends. The CDR3 covers 14 residues. This CDR3 reads CASTGMAGTGELFF. The CDR3 nucleotides read TGCGCCAGCACCGGGATGGCGGGCACCGGGGAGCTGTTTTTT.

V usage is TRBV30 and J usage is TRBJ2-7; D gene unclear. The CDR3 sequence is 12 residues long. CDR1 is GTSNPN, CDR2 SVGIG, per germline (reference sequence). The V gene lost 5 bases and the J gene lost 3 bases, with 11 bases spanning the gap. CDR3 in amino acids: CAWGLRYYEQYF. DNA for the CDR3: TGTGCCTGGGGGCTAAGATACTACGAGCAGTACTTC.

The chain's CDR3 is CASSSPSRVSAEAFF. CDR3 nucleotides: TGTGCCAGCAGTTCCCCGAGCAGGGTGAGCGCTGAAGCTTTCTTT. This chain uses TRBV28 with TRBJ1-1; possibly TRBD1 for D (5 bases). Germline assignment: CDR1 MDHEN and CDR2 SYDVKM. This CDR3 has 15 residues. Between the trimmed V and J ends, which lost 4 bases and 6 bases, there was a span of 18 bases.

The chain carries TRBV7-2 and TRBJ2-1, with 7 positions matching TRBD2. V lost 5 bases to trimming and J lost 0 bases; unmatched junction nucleotides: 10. Looked up from germline, CDR1 is SGHTA and CDR2 is FQGNSA. CDR3 length equals 17 residues. CDR3 sequence (DNA): TGTGCCAGCAGCCCAGTGTCCGGGAGGTTCTCCTACAATGAGCAGTTCTTC. Translation: CASSPVSGRFSYNEQFF. Looking up the rest from reference TRBV7-2 and TRBJ2-1 gives the full variable domain: GAGVSQSPSNKVTEKGKDVELRCDPISGHTALYWYRQSLGQGLEFLIYFQGNSAPDKSGLPSDRFSAERTGGSVSTLTIQRTQQEDSAVYLCASSPVSGRFSYNEQFFGPGTRLTVL.

As to this clone: Different DNA sequences within this sample yield the same CDR3. This rearrangement joins TRBV5-1 to TRBJ2-3; D is undetermined. This CDR3 comprises 11 residues. CDR1 is SGHRS and CDR2 is YFSETQ in the germline V gene. The germline V and J ends were trimmed by 2 bases and 4 bases, with 2 bases remaining between them. In nucleotides, the CDR3 is TGCGCCAGCAGCTTAGCAGATACGCAGTATTTT. Protein: CASSLADTQYF.

A remark on this clone: Other DNA sequences in this specimen translate into the identical CDR3. The J gene is TRBJ2-7, the V gene TRBV11-2; D not resolved. From germline, CDR1 is SGHAT and CDR2 FQNNGV. Trimming pared 4 bases from V and 3 bases from J, leaving 7 bases between. This CDR3 spans 12 amino acids. The DNA for the CDR3 is TGTGCCAGCAGCTCCTCAGGCTACGAGCAGTACTTC. Translated: CASSSSGYEQYF.

The chain is built from TRBV5-4 and TRBJ2-2, with 10 nucleotides matching TRBD2. The J segment lost 5 bases and the V segment lost 3 bases, leaving 7 bases of the junction unmatched. This CDR3 has 16 residues. The V gene's germline CDR1 is SGHNT and CDR2 YYREEE (reference sequence). CDR3 amino acids: CASSSRTSGITGELFF. The CDR3 DNA is TGTGCCAGCAGCTCCAGGACTAGCGGAATAACCGGGGAGCTGTTTTTT.

Concerning this clone itself: Being one base from a much bigger clone, this may be a read error. V is TRBV5-1 and J is TRBJ1-1; D not resolved. Germline V gene sequence: CDR1 SGHRS, CDR2 YFSETQ. The V gene lost 0 bases and the J gene lost 1 base, with 4 bases spanning the gap. The CDR3 is made up of 13 amino acids. The CDR3 DNA reads as TGCGCCAGCAGCTTGGACACGAACACTGAAGCTTTCTTT. Translated, it gives CASSLDTNTEAFF.